The 9 T cell receptor beta chains presented below share a single source sample, sequenced in a study of blood T cell repertoires in COVID-19. Method: immunoSEQ multiplex PCR; TCRdb's copy keeps in-frame clones and lacks some. The sample comprises some 90,000 clones, less than 85% of which are singletons, and under 13% rests with the top ten. The material sequenced was peripheral blood. Receptors were obtained from a woman between 65 and 79 years old with acute or convalescent COVID-19.

A few counts support this clone. The V call is TRBV30, the J call TRBJ1-5, with D maybe TRBD1 (6 bases). Looked up from germline, CDR1 is GTSNPN and CDR2 is SVGIG (reference sequence). The CDR3 has 14 residues. Trimming took 2 bases from V and 4 from J, leaving 12 bases between them. The CDR3 spells CAWSLRQDNQPQHF. The CDR3, as DNA: TGTGCCTGGAGTCTAAGACAGGATAATCAGCCCCAGCATTTT.

The chain has TRBV27 and TRBJ1-1; unclear D gene. This CDR3 contains 14 residues. Deletions cut 5 bases from V and 7 bases from J, with 17 bases between. The germline V gene has CDR1 MNHEY and CDR2 SMNVEV (reference sequence). CDR3 DNA: TGTGCCAGCAGTGCGGGGATCCCGAACCTTGAAGCTTTCTTT. Its translation is CASSAGIPNLEAFF.

This CDR3 is CASSFTGGIYEQYF. The CDR3, as DNA: TGTGCCAGCAGTTTCACAGGGGGCATATACGAGCAGTACTTC. This chain connects TRBV27 to TRBJ2-7, with 9 bases lining up with TRBD1. V lost 3 bases, J lost 4 bases, and 4 bases stayed unmatched. There are 14 residues in the CDR3. CDR1 is MNHEY and CDR2 is SMNVEV in the germline V gene (reference sequence).

This clone was found a few times. J is TRBJ2-5 and V is TRBV28; the match to TRBD2 covers 7 bases. The V segment lost 2 bases and the J segment 3 bases; nucleotides outside the gene matches: 12. The germline CDR1 and CDR2 sequences are MDHEN and SYDVKM. The CDR3 is made up of 17 amino acids. The CDR3 DNA is TGTGCCAGCAGTTTAGTCGCGGCGGCGGGGGAGGAAGAGACCCAGTACTTC. Translated: CASSLVAAAGEEETQYF. The whole variable domain, remainder taken from reference TRBV28 and TRBJ2-5, is DVKVTQSSRYLVKRTGEKVFLECVQDMDHENMFWYRQDPGLGLRLIYFSYDVKMKEKGDIPEGYSVSREKKERFSLILESASTNQTSMYLCASSLVAAAGEEETQYFGPGTRLLVL.

The rearrangement uses TRBV14 and TRBJ2-5; a weak D match, TRBD1 (5 bases). Trimming took 0 bases from V and 4 from J, leaving 18 bases between them. CDR3 length equals 17 residues. CDR1 SGHDN and CDR2 FVKESK come from the germline V gene. In nucleotides, the CDR3 is TGTGCCAGCAGCCAAGATTATACTCACTGGGGCCGAGAGACCCAGTACTTC. Amino acid sequence: CASSQDYTHWGRETQYF.

The rearrangement links TRBV4-1 to TRBJ2-2, with TRBD1 matching over 9 bases. CDR1 is MGHRA, CDR2 YSYEKL, per germline. After removal of 0 bases from V and 6 bases from J, the junction contained 8 bases not matched to a gene. This CDR3 is 17 amino acids long. CDR3 nucleotides: TGCGCCAGCAGCCAAGATCAACAGGGGGCGCAGGCCGGGGAGCTGTTTTTT. Protein product: CASSQDQQGAQAGELFF.

The chain couples TRBV28 to TRBJ1-5, with TRBD1 identical over 11 bases. CDR1 and CDR2 (germline): MDHEN, SYDVKM. Trimming cost V 4 bases and J 1 base; bases outside gene matches: 3. This CDR3 spans 16 amino acids. CDR3 bases: TGTGCCAGCAGTTCCTGGACAGGGGGCAGCAATCAGCCCCAGCATTTT. Protein: CASSSWTGGSNQPQHF.

The chain couples TRBV29-1 to TRBJ2-1; 7 bases agree with TRBD2. CDR1 is SQVTM and CDR2 is ANQGSEA in the germline V gene. The CDR3 extends over 14 amino acids. V lost 4 bases to trimming and J lost 3 bases; unmatched junction nucleotides: 6. The CDR3 DNA reads TGCAGCGTTGCCGAGCGGGGCCACTACAATGAGCAGTTCTTC. Its protein product is CSVAERGHYNEQFF.

This chain uses TRBV10-3 with TRBJ1-2, with TRBD1 as a possible D gene (5 bases). V lost 8 bases and J lost 2, with 12 bases in between. Germline CDR1 and CDR2: ENHRY and SYGVKD. The CDR3 is 13 residues long. CDR3: CAISAGGNYGYTF. DNA of the CDR3: TGTGCCATCTCCGCCGGGGGGAACTATGGCTACACCTTC.